The 29 T cell receptor beta chains in this list originate from one sample, sequenced in a study of blood T cell repertoires in COVID-19. Measured with immunoSEQ multiplex PCR; TCRdb has only the in-frame clones, and not every one. The sample has hundreds of thousands of clones, roughly 85% seen once; the top ten hold about 2.7%. What was sequenced was peripheral blood. The receptors come from a woman between 40 and 50 years old with active or convalescent COVID-19.

In its sample, this clone was seen once. This chain links TRBV5-1 with TRBJ1-1; 9 bases are shared with TRBD1. CDR1 is SGHRS and CDR2 is YFSETQ in the germline V gene. This CDR3 has 14 amino acids. Trimming removed 2 bases from V and 6 bases from J; junction bases left unmatched: 5. CDR3: CASSFVTGGAEAFF. CDR3 DNA sequence: TGCGCCAGCAGCTTTGTGACAGGGGGAGCTGAAGCTTTCTTT.

V gene TRBV7-2 combines with J gene TRBJ1-5, with a possible D match to TRBD1 (6 bases). Germline-derived CDR1 and CDR2 are SGHTA and FQGNSA. V was shortened by 2 bases and J by 5 bases, with 10 bases between the two germline ends. The CDR3 loop spans 14 amino acids. CDR3 sequence (DNA): TGTGCCAGCAGCTTATCTGGGGGCGATCAGCCCCAGCATTTT. Amino acid sequence: CASSLSGGDQPQHF.

This chain joins TRBV5-1 and TRBJ1-1; D may be TRBD1 (6 bases). The CDR3 has 15 residues. The V end was cut by 0 bases, the J end by 4 bases, with 13 bases between. Looked up from germline, CDR1 is SGHRS and CDR2 is YFSETQ. CDR3 protein: CASSLDRALGTEAFF. The CDR3 DNA follows: TGCGCCAGCAGCTTGGACAGGGCGTTAGGCACTGAAGCTTTCTTT.

This clone was detected a few times. The V gene is TRBV18, the J gene TRBJ1-1; perhaps TRBD1 as D (6 bases). The V end was cut by 6 bases, the J end by 0 bases, with 11 bases between. CDR3 size: 14 residues. Germline V gene sequence: CDR1 KGHSH, CDR2 LQKENI. The CDR3 DNA reads TGTGCCAGCTCTGCAGGGGCCATGAACACTGAAGCTTTCTTT. As protein: CASSAGAMNTEAFF.

The chain uses TRBV10-1 and TRBJ1-1; D not resolved. The CDR3 loop spans 13 amino acids. The V end was cut by 0 bases, the J end by 6 bases, with 8 bases between. The germline CDR1 and CDR2 sequences are WNHNN and SYGVQD (reference sequence). CDR3 sequence reads: CASSESGGAEAFF. CDR3 DNA sequence: TGCGCCAGCAGTGAGTCGGGTGGAGCTGAAGCTTTCTTT.

V is TRBV5-8 and J is TRBJ1-5; possible D gene TRBD1, 6 bases. There are 15 residues in the CDR3. Germline CDR1 SGHTS, CDR2 YDEGEE. Trimming removed 5 bases from V and 0 bases from J, with 12 bases in between. This CDR3 is CASSPRTVSNQPQHF. CDR3 sequence (DNA): TGTGCCAGCAGTCCCCGGACAGTTAGCAATCAGCCCCAGCATTTT.

This chain uses TRBV11-2 with TRBJ1-2, with 7 bases lining up with TRBD1. Germline CDR1 and CDR2: SGHAT and FQNNGV. V shed 3 bases and J 6 bases; nucleotides not matched to a gene: 4. This CDR3 has 13 amino acids. CDR3 region: CASSLGTGDGYTF. The DNA of the CDR3 is TGTGCCAGCAGCTTGGGCACAGGGGATGGCTACACCTTC.

The chain is built from TRBV5-6 and TRBJ2-1; D call uncertain. CDR1 is SGHDT and CDR2 is YYEEEE in the germline V gene. The length of the CDR3 is 11 residues. Trimming removed 5 bases from V and 6 bases from J, with 6 bases in between. The CDR3 protein is CASSYSNEQFF. CDR3 nucleotides: TGTGCCAGCAGTTATAGCAATGAGCAGTTCTTC.

The rearrangement uses TRBV11-2 and TRBJ2-3; 10 nucleotides align to TRBD1. The CDR3 contains 15 residues. With 6 bases clipped from V and 3 bases from J, the junction kept 6 bases outside the gene matches. The V gene's germline CDR1 is SGHAT and CDR2 FQNNGV. CDR3 loop: CASSPGQGGTDTQYF. The CDR3 bases are TGTGCCAGCAGTCCTGGACAGGGGGGGACAGATACGCAGTATTTT.

The chain joins TRBV18 to TRBJ2-3; 7 bases map to TRBD2. Germline trimming cut 2 bases from V and 0 bases from J; bases unmatched to any gene: 8. CDR1 and CDR2 (germline): KGHSH, LQKENI. The CDR3 is made up of 17 amino acids. For the CDR3, the DNA is TGTGCCAGCTCACCAATTGTAAGCGGGACTAGCACAGATACGCAGTATTTT. The encoded protein is CASSPIVSGTSTDTQYF.

This chain joins TRBV6-5 and TRBJ2-7, with 8 bases identical to TRBD2. With V trimmed by 8 bases and J by 5 bases, 8 bases remained unmatched. Germline V gene sequence: CDR1 MNHEY, CDR2 SVGAGI. The CDR3 extends over 13 amino acids. CDR3 amino acids: CASFGGGSNEQYF. CDR3 sequence (DNA): TGTGCCAGCTTCGGGGGGGGGTCCAACGAGCAGTACTTC.

V and J are TRBV5-1 and TRBJ1-1, with 7 bases identical to TRBD1. Germline CDR1 SGHRS, CDR2 YFSETQ. V trimming: 3 bases; J trimming: 1 base; junction bases outside the gene matches: 0. The CDR3 runs to 13 residues. CDR3 nucleotides: TGCGCCAGCAGCTGGGACAGGAACACTGAAGCTTTCTTT. Its protein product is CASSWDRNTEAFF.

The chain combines TRBV28 with TRBJ1-1; TRBD1 aligns across 7 bases. The CDR3 consists of 13 residues. Unmatched junction bases numbered 0, after V lost 5 bases and J lost 0 bases. Germline V gene sequence: CDR1 MDHEN, CDR2 SYDVKM. The CDR3 nucleotides are TGTGCCAGCAGTAGGGGGCTGAACACTGAAGCTTTCTTT. Protein sequence: CASSRGLNTEAFF.

V usage is TRBV5-4 and J usage is TRBJ1-3; D uncertain. Germline values: CDR1 SGHNT, CDR2 YYREEE (reference sequence). CDR3 size: 17 residues. Between the trimmed V and J ends, which lost 2 bases and 1 base, there was a span of 16 bases. The CDR3 DNA is TGTGCCAGCAGCTTCAGGCGGGATACTCAATCTGGAAACACCATATATTTT. It specifies CASSFRRDTQSGNTIYF.

V is TRBV7-2 and J is TRBJ1-4; 9 positions agree with TRBD1. The CDR3 covers 17 residues. J was trimmed by 8 bases and V by 5 bases; bases with no gene match: 15. Looked up from germline, CDR1 is SGHTA and CDR2 is FQGNSA. The CDR3 coding sequence is TGTGCCAGCAGCCGGGACAGGGTACCGGGCGCTGGGGAAAAACTGTTTTTT. This translates into CASSRDRVPGAGEKLFF. Full variable domain (rest looked up from reference TRBV7-2 and TRBJ1-4): GAGVSQSPSNKVTEKGKDVELRCDPISGHTALYWYRQSLGQGLEFLIYFQGNSAPDKSGLPSDRFSAERTGGSVSTLTIQRTQQEDSAVYLCASSRDRVPGAGEKLFFGSGTQLSVL.

The CDR3 loop reads CAWSHREYQPQHF. CDR3 nucleotides: TGTGCCTGGAGTCACCGGGAATATCAGCCCCAGCATTTT. The gene calls are TRBV30 and TRBJ1-5, with D uncertain. Trimming removed 2 bases at V and 5 bases at J, with 10 bases between. This CDR3 comprises 13 residues. The germline gives CDR1 GTSNPN, CDR2 SVGIG (reference sequence).

This rearrangement joins TRBV4-3 to TRBJ1-5, with a possible D match to TRBD1 (5 bases). This CDR3 has 14 residues. Germline CDR1 is LGHNA and CDR2 is YSLEER. Trimming removed 4 bases at V and 4 bases at J, with 11 bases between. CDR3 sequence (DNA): TGCGCCAGCAGCCTCTCGGGGGGTAATCAGCCCCAGCATTTT. It specifies CASSLSGGNQPQHF.

The rearrangement uses TRBV24-1 and TRBJ1-2; no firm D call. With 4 bases removed from V and 3 bases from J, the gap between germline ends came to 17 bases. CDR1 KGHDR and CDR2 SFDVKD come from the germline V gene. The CDR3 is 16 residues long. In nucleotides, the CDR3 is TGTGCCACCAGTGACCCCGGCAGAGGGTCCGACTATGGCTACACCTTC. Translated: CATSDPGRGSDYGYTF.

V usage is TRBV28 and J usage is TRBJ2-2, with 7 bases aligning to TRBD2. V lost 6 bases and J lost 6; bases outside the gene matches: 4. The CDR3 is 13 amino acids. Germline V lookup: CDR1 MDHEN, CDR2 SYDVKM. Here the CDR3 reads CASRGGDAGELFF. CDR3 bases: TGTGCCAGCAGGGGGGGGGACGCCGGGGAGCTGTTTTTT.

This chain uses TRBV27 with TRBJ2-1, with TRBD1 matching 7 bases. The V gene's germline CDR1 is MNHEY and CDR2 SMNVEV (reference sequence). The CDR3 is 13 amino acids. V shed 2 bases, J shed 9 bases, and the junction held 4 bases outside the gene matches. The CDR3 loop is CASSLLTGSEQFF. The DNA for the CDR3 is TGTGCCAGCAGTTTACTGACAGGGAGTGAGCAGTTCTTC.

The rearrangement links TRBV6-2 or TRBV6-3 to TRBJ1-2; 8 bases are a match to TRBD1. Trimming took 5 bases from V and 8 from J; bases not matched to a gene: 4. This CDR3 region has 12 residues. Germline V lookup: CDR1 MNHEY, CDR2 SVGEGT. The CDR3 reads CASSRTGRGYTF. Written as DNA, the CDR3 is TGTGCCAGCAGTCGGACAGGGCGAGGCTACACCTTC.

V gene TRBV4-1 combines with J gene TRBJ2-3; TRBD2 matches at 7 bases. The CDR3 has 16 residues. Trimming removed 3 bases from V and 2 bases from J; junction bases left unmatched: 8. Looked up from germline, CDR1 is MGHRA and CDR2 is YSYEKL. DNA for the CDR3: TGCGCCAGCAGCCATCTCGTTAGCGGGCCCACAGATACGCAGTATTTT. Translated: CASSHLVSGPTDTQYF.

The CDR3 here is CASSLGDRNNSPLHF. DNA of the CDR3: TGTGCCAGCAGCTTAGGGGACAGGAATAATTCACCCCTCCACTTT. The chain couples TRBV7-9 to TRBJ1-6; 8 bases are a match to TRBD1. CDR1 SEHNR and CDR2 FQNEAQ come from the germline V gene (reference sequence). The V and J ends lost 1 base and 5 bases, in that order; junction bases with no gene match: 1. The CDR3 is 15 residues long.

This chain uses TRBV18 with TRBJ2-2; D is possibly TRBD1 (7 bases). V lost 6 bases, J lost 5 bases, and 16 bases lay in between. This CDR3 contains 15 residues. Germline lookup yields CDR1 KGHSH and CDR2 LQKENI. The CDR3 is CASSDPQGRTGELFF. CDR3 sequence (DNA): TGTGCCAGCTCGGACCCACAGGGGAGGACCGGGGAGCTGTTTTTT.

The chain joins TRBV6-5 to TRBJ2-5, with D maybe TRBD2 (6 bases). The CDR3 totals 15 residues. V dropped 4 bases and J dropped 4 bases, with 16 bases sitting between them. Germline values: CDR1 MNHEY, CDR2 SVGAGI. CDR3 in amino acids: CASSLSLASAETQYF. DNA of the CDR3: TGTGCCAGCAGTTTAAGCCTAGCGTCGGCAGAGACCCAGTACTTC.

The gene calls are TRBV5-3 and TRBJ1-4; D is undetermined. TRBV5-3 is designated an ORF whose function remains uncertain. This CDR3 has 15 residues. V dropped 5 bases and J dropped 7 bases, with 18 bases sitting between them. CDR3 coding DNA: TGTGCCAGAAGGGTCCCGGAGGTGGAGGTTGAAAAACTGTTTTTT. It yields the protein CARRVPEVEVEKLFF.

V is TRBV27 and J is TRBJ1-5; D may be TRBD1 (5 bases). Per the germline V gene, CDR1 is MNHEY and CDR2 is SMNVEV (reference sequence). Trimming took 4 bases from V and 5 from J, leaving 9 bases between them. The CDR3 totals 13 residues. The CDR3 protein is CASSYDRHQPQHF. Written as DNA, the CDR3 is TGTGCCAGCAGTTACGACAGACATCAGCCCCAGCATTTT.

V is TRBV29-1 and J is TRBJ1-2; the match to TRBD1 covers 9 bases. Germline values: CDR1 SQVTM, CDR2 ANQGSEA. V trimming: 3 bases; J trimming: 4 bases; junction bases outside the gene matches: 6. The CDR3 spans 14 residues. The CDR3 loop reads CSVEGGQGGYGYTF. DNA of the CDR3: TGCAGCGTTGAGGGGGGACAGGGAGGCTATGGCTACACCTTC.

The CDR3 region has the DNA TGTGCCAGCAGGAAACAGGGGACCGGGGAGCTGTTTTTT. This gives the protein CASRKQGTGELFF. The chain uses TRBV2 and TRBJ2-2, with 7 bases lining up with TRBD1. Trimming took 6 bases from V and 5 from J; bases not matched to a gene: 3. The germline V gene encodes CDR1 SNHLY and CDR2 FYNNEI. The CDR3 extends over 13 amino acids.